This T cell receptor (beta chain) was profiled in a study of blood T cell repertoires in COVID-19. Study-level background: Specimens from acute and convalescent COVID-19 originated in the United States, Italy and Spain. The cDNA or gDNA used as material had been derived from T cells, B-cell-depleted T cells, or PBMCs.

Germline values: CDR1 MNHEY, CDR2 SMNVEV (reference sequence). With 4 bases removed from V and 4 bases from J, the gap between germline ends came to 13 bases. The CDR3 has 15 amino acids. Per the study methods: Reference gene primer amplification gave estimated nucleated cell counts. Data came from immunoSEQ multiplex PCR; TCRdb stores just in-frame clones and leaves some out. V and J calls and clone size are as listed in that table; D and trimming were resolved from the DNA. The sample has tens of thousands of clones, 85% to 90% seen once. The TCR was taken from a man of 80 years or more with acute or convalescent COVID-19. The sequencing input was peripheral blood. This chain uses TRBV27 with TRBJ1-4; possibly TRBD1 for D (6 bases). The CDR3 DNA is TGTGCCAGCAGTTCCCTACGGACAGTTAATGAAAAACTGTTTTTT. Its protein product is CASSSLRTVNEKLFF.